This TCR beta chain stems from a study of identifying expanded T cells in peripheral blood. TCRdb's copy holds only in-frame clones and misses some; the assay was immunoSEQ multiplex PCR. The sample carries around 94,000 clones, 88% recorded once. V was pared by 7 bases and J by 3 bases, with 12 bases between. The CDR3 has 14 residues. The chain joins TRBV23-1 to TRBJ1-4; maybe TRBD1 (5 bases). TRBV23-1 is sorted into the ORF group, with uncertain function. Sequenced input: blood. This sequence was found in a person aged 18-70 years in good health. CDR3 coding DNA: TGCGCCAGCACCTCCCAGGGCTCTAATGAAAAACTGTTTTTT. Translating it yields CASTSQGSNEKLFF.